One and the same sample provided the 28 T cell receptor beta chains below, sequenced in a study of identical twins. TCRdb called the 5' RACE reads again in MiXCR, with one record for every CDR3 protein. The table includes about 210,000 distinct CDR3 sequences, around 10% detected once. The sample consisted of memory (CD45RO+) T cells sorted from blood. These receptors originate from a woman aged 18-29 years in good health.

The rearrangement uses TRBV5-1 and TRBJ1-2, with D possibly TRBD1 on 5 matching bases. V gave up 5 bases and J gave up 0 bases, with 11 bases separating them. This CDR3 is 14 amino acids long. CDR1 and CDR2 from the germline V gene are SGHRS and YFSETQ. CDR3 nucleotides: TGCGCCAGCAGAGGGACGGAGACTAACTATGGCTACACCTTC. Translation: CASRGTETNYGYTF.

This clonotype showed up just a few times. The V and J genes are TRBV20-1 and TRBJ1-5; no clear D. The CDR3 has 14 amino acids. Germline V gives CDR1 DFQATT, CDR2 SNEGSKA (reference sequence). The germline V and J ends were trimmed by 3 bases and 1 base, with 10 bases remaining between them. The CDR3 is CSASAGLSNQPQHF. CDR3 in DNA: TGCAGTGCTAGCGCTGGACTGAGCAATCAGCCCCAGCATTTT.

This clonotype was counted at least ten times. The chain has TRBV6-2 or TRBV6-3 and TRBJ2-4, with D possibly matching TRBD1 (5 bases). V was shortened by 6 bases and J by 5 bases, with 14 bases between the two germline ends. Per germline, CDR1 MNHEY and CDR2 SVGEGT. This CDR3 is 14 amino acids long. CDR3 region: CASSPGGHQNIQYF. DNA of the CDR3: TGTGCCAGCAGCCCCGGCGGACACCAAAACATTCAGTACTTC.

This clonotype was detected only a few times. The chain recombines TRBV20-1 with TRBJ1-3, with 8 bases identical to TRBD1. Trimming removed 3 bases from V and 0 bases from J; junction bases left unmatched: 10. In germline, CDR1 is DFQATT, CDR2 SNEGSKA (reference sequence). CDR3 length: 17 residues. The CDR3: CSASFGTGRTSGNTIYF. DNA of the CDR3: TGCAGTGCTAGTTTTGGGACAGGACGCACCTCTGGAAACACCATATATTTT.

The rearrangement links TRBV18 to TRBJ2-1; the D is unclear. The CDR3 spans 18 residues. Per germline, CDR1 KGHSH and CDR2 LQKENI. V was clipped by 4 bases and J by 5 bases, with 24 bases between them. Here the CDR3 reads CASSLNPTHSNPNNEQFF. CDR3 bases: TGTGCCAGCTCACTTAACCCCACCCACTCCAATCCCAACAATGAGCAGTTCTTC.

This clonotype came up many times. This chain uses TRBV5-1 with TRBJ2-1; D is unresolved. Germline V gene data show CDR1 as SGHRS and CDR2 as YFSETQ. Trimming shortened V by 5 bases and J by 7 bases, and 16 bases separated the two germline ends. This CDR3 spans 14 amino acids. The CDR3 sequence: CASRKIVGPNEQFF. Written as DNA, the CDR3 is TGCGCCAGCAGGAAAATAGTTGGGCCGAATGAGCAGTTCTTC. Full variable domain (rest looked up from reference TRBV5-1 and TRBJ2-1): KAGVTQTPRYLIKTRGQQVTLSCSPISGHRSVSWYQQTPGQGLQFLFEYFSETQRNKGNFPGRFSGRQFSNSRSEMNVSTLELGDSALYLCASRKIVGPNEQFFGPGTRLTVL.

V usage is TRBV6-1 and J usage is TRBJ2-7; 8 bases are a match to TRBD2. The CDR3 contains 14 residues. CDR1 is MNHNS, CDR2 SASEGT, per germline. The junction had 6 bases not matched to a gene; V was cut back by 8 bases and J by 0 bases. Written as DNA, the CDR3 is TGTGCCAGCCAAAGCGGGGGCCACTCCTACGAGCAGTACTTC. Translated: CASQSGGHSYEQYF.

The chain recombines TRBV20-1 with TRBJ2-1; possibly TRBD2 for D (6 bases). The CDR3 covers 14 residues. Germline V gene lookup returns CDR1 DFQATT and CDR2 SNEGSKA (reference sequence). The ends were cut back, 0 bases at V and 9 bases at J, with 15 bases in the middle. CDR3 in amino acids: CSARDSSGEGEQFF. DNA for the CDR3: TGCAGTGCTAGAGATTCCTCGGGAGAGGGTGAGCAGTTCTTC.

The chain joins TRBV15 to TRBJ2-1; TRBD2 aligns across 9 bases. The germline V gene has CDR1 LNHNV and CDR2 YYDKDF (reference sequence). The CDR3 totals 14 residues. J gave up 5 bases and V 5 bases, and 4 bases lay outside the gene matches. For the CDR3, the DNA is TGTGCCACCAGCCGAGCGGGGGGAAACAATGAGCAGTTCTTC. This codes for CATSRAGGNNEQFF.

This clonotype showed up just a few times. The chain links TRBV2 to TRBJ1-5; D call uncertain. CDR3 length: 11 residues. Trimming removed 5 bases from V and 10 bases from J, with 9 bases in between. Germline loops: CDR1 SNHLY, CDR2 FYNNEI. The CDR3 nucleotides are TGTGCCAGCAGTCTAGATGGCCCCCAGCATTTT. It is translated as CASSLDGPQHF.

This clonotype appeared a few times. CDR3 nucleotide sequence: TGTGCCAGCAGCTTGGAACGGATTAGCAATCAGCCCCAGCATTTT. This encodes CASSLERISNQPQHF. The genes are TRBV5-5 and TRBJ1-5, with D unresolved. CDR3 length: 15 residues. Germline V lookup: CDR1 SGHKS, CDR2 YYEKEE (reference sequence). V was cut by 0 bases and J by 0 bases, with 7 bases left in between.

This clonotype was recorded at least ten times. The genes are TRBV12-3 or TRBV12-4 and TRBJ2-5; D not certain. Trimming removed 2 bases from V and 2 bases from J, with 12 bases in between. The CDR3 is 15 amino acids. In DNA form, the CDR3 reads TGTGCCAGCAGTTTATTTGGTACTCTGCAAGAGACCCAGTACTTC. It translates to CASSLFGTLQETQYF.

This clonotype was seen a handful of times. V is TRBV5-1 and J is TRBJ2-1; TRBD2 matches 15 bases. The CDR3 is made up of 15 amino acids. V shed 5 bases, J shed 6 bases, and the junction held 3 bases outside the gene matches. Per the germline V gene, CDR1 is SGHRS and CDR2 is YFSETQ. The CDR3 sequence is CASRAGLAGGNEQFF. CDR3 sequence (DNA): TGCGCCAGCAGGGCGGGACTAGCGGGGGGCAATGAGCAGTTCTTC.

The CDR3 sequence: CASSVGGAQETQYF. CDR3 DNA: TGTGCCAGCAGCGTAGGAGGGGCTCAAGAGACCCAGTACTTC. The chain links TRBV9 to TRBJ2-5, with D perhaps TRBD1 or TRBD2 (5 bases each). Germline lookup yields CDR1 SGDLS and CDR2 YYNGEE. The CDR3 spans 14 residues. V was clipped by 0 bases and J by 2 bases, with 8 bases between them. The whole variable domain, filled in from reference TRBV9 and TRBJ2-5, reads DSGVTQTPKHLITATGQRVTLRCSPRSGDLSVYWYQQSLDQGLQFLIQYYNGEERAKGNILERFSAQQFPDLHSELNLSSLELGDSALYFCASSVGGAQETQYFGPGTRLLVL.

Here the CDR3 DNA reads TGTGCCTGGAGTGTAACGGGGACTTCCTACGAGCAGTACTTC. Amino acid sequence: CAWSVTGTSYEQYF. The chain has TRBV30 and TRBJ2-7; weak D call: TRBD2 (6 bases). Trimming took off 0 bases at V and 1 base at J, with 10 bases between the two ends. Germline loops: CDR1 GTSNPN, CDR2 SVGIG (reference sequence). CDR3 size: 14 residues.

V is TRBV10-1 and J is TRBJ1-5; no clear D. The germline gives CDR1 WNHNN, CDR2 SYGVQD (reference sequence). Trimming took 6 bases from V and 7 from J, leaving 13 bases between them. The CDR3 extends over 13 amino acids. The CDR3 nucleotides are TGCGCCAGCAGCCGGGCCTTCGGCCAGCCCCAGCATTTT. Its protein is CASSRAFGQPQHF.

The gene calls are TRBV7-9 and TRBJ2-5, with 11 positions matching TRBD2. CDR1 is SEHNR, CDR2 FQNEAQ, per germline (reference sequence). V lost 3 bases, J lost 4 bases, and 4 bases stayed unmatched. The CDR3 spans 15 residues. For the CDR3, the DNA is TGTGCCAGCAGCTTTTTCCTAGCGGGAGGAGAGACCCAGTACTTC. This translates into CASSFFLAGGETQYF.

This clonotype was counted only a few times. CDR3 amino acids: CASSQDLASVGNEQFF. DNA of the CDR3: TGCGCCAGCAGCCAAGATCTAGCTAGCGTTGGGAATGAGCAGTTCTTC. This chain joins TRBV4-3 and TRBJ2-1; the D gene is possibly TRBD2 (6 bases). CDR1 is LGHNA and CDR2 is YSLEER in the germline V gene. V lost 0 bases and J 7 bases, leaving 16 bases between the germline ends. This CDR3 has 16 amino acids.

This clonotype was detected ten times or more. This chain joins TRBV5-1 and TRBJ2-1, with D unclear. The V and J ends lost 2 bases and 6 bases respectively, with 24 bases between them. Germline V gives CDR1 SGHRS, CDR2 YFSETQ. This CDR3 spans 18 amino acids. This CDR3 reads CASSLVSQNGANSNEQFF. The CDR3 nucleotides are TGCGCCAGCAGCTTAGTTAGCCAAAATGGCGCAAACTCCAATGAGCAGTTCTTC.

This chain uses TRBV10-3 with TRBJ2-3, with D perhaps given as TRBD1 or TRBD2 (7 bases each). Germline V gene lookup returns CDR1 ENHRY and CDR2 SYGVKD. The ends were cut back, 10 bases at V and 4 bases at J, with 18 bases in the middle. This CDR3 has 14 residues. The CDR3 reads CATSQGGGPDTQYF. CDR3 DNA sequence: TGTGCCACCAGCCAGGGAGGGGGCCCAGATACGCAGTATTTT.

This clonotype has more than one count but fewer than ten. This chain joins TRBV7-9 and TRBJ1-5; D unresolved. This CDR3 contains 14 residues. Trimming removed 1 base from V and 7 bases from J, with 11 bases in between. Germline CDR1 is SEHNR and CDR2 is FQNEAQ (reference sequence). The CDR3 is CASSLEGSGQPQHF. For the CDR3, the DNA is TGTGCCAGCAGCTTAGAAGGTTCTGGACAGCCCCAGCATTTT.

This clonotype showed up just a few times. CDR3 nucleotide sequence: TGTGCCAGCAGTGATGCGGGAGGAAAGTACGAGCAGTACTTC. Protein sequence: CASSDAGGKYEQYF. The genes are TRBV25-1 and TRBJ2-7; 8 nucleotides align to TRBD2. The CDR3 is 14 amino acids. Germline CDR1 is MGHDK and CDR2 is SYGVNS. V lost 3 bases to trimming and J lost 4 bases; unmatched junction nucleotides: 5.

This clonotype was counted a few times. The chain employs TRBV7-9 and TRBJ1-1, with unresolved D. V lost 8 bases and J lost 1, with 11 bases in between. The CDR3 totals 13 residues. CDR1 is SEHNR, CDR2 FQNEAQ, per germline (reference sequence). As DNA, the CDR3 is TGTGCCAGCTATCCGGGCGGGAACACTGAAGCTTTCTTT. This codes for CASYPGGNTEAFF.

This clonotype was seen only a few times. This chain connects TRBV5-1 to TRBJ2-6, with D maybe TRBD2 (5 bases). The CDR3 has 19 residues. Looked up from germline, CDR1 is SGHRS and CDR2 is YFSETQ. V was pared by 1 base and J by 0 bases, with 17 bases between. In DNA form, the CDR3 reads TGCGCCAGCAGCTTGCAGCCTCGGGGAACTTTCTCTGGGGCCAACGTCCTGACTTTC. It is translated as CASSLQPRGTFSGANVLTF.

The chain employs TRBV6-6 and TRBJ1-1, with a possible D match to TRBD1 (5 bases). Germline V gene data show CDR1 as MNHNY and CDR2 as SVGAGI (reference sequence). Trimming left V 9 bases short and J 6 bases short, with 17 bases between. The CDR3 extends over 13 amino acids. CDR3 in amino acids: CASRPREVAEAFF. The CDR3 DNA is TGTGCCAGTCGACCCAGGGAGGTCGCTGAAGCTTTCTTT.

The CDR3 nucleotides are TGTGCCAGTAGGGCTCAGGCGGGGGGCAATGAGCAGTTCTTC. This gives the protein CASRAQAGGNEQFF. The chain combines TRBV19 with TRBJ2-1, with TRBD2 matching over 8 bases. The CDR3 sequence is 14 residues long. The V gene's germline CDR1 is LNHDA and CDR2 SQIVND (reference sequence). The J segment lost 6 bases and the V segment lost 6 bases, leaving 7 bases of the junction unmatched.

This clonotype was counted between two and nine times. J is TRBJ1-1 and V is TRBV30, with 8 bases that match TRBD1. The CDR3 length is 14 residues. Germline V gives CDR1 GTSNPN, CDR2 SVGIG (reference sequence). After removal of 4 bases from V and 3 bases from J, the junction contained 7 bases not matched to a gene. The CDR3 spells CAWNRDRPDTEAFF. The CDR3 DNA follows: TGTGCCTGGAATAGGGACAGGCCAGACACTGAAGCTTTCTTT.

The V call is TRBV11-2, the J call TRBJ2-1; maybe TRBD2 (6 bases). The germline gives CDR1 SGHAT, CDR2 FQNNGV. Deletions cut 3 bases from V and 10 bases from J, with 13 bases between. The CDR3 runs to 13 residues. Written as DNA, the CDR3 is TGTGCCAGCAGCTTTACTAGCACCGGCGAGCAGTTCTTC. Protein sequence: CASSFTSTGEQFF.